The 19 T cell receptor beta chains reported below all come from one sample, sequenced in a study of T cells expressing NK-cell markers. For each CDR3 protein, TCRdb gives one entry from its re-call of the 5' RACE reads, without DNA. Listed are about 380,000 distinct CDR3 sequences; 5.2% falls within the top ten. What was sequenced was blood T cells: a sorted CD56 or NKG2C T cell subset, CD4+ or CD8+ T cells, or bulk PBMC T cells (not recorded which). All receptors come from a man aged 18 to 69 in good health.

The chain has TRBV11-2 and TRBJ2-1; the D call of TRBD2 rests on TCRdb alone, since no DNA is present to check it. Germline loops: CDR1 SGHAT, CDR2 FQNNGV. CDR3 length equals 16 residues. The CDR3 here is CASSLETGRGYNEQFF.

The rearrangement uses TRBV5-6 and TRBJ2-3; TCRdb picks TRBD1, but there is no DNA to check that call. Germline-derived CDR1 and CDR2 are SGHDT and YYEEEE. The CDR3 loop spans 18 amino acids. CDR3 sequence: CASSQGFLRGRVADTQYF.

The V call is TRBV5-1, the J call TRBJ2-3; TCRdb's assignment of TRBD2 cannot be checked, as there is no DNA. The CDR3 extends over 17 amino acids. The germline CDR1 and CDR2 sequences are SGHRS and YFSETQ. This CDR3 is CASSKTGTRGRTDTQYF. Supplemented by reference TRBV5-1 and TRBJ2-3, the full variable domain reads KAGVTQTPRYLIKTRGQQVTLSCSPISGHRSVSWYQQTPGQGLQFLFEYFSETQRNKGNFPGRFSGRQFSNSRSEMNVSTLELGDSALYLCASSKTGTRGRTDTQYFGPGTRLTVL.

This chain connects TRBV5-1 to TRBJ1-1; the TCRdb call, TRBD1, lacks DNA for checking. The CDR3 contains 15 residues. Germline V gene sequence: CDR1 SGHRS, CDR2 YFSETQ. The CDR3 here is CASSGRDRVGTEAFF. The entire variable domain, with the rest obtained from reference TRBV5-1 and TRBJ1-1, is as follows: KAGVTQTPRYLIKTRGQQVTLSCSPISGHRSVSWYQQTPGQGLQFLFEYFSETQRNKGNFPGRFSGRQFSNSRSEMNVSTLELGDSALYLCASSGRDRVGTEAFFGQGTRLTVV.

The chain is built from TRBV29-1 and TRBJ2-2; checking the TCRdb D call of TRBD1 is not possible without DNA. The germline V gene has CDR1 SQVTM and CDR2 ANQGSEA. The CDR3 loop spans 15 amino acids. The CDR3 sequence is CSVTPDRTNTGELFF.

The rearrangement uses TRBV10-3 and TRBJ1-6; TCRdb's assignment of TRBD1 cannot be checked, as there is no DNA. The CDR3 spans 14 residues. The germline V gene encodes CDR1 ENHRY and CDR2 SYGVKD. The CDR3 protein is CATRDRGDNSPLHF.

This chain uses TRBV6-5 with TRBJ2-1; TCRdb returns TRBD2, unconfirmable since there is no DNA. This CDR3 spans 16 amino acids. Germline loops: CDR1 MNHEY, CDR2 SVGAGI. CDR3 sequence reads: CASSYRLLAWEDEQFF.

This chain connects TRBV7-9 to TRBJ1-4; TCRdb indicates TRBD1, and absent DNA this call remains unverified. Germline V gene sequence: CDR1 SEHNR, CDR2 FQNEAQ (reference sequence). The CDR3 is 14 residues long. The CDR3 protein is CASSSDRGEEKLFF.

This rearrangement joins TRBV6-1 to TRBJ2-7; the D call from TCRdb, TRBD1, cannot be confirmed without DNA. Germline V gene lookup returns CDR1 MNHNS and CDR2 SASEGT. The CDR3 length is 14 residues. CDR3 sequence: CASSRQGIAYEQYF.

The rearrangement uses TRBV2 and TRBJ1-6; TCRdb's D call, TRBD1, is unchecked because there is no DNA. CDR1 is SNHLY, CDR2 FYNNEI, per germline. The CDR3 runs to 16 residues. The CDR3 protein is CASSAQMSSYNSPLHF.

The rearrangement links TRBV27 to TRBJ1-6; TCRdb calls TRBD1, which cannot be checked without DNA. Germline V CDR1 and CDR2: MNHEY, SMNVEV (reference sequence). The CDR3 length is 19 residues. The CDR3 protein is CASSLKGLLSSSYNSPLHF.

This CDR3 reads CASSSGTGLYSPLHF. The J gene is TRBJ1-6, the V gene TRBV7-9; TCRdb's D gene call, TRBD1, goes unchecked for lack of DNA. Germline V gene data show CDR1 as SEHNR and CDR2 as FQNEAQ (reference sequence). The length of the CDR3 is 15 residues.

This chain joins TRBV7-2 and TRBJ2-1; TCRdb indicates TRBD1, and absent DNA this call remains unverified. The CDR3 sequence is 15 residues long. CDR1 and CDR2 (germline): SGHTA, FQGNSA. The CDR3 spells CASSLGGVGKGEQFF.

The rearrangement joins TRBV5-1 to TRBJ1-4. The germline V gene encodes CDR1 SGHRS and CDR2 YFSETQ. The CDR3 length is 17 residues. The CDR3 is CASSLFPLGSTDGKLFF.

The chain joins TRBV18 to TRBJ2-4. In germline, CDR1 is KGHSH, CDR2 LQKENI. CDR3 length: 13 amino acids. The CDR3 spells CASSPSHSDIQYF. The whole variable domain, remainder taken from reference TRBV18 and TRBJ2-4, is NAGVMQNPRHLVRRRGQEARLRCSPMKGHSHVYWYRQLPEEGLKFMVYLQKENIIDESGMPKERFSAEFPKEGPSILRIQQVVRGDSAAYFCASSPSHSDIQYFGAGTRLSVL.

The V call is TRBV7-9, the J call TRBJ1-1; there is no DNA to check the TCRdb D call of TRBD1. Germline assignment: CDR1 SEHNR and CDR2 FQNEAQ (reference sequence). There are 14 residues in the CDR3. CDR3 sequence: CSSDRAILNTEAFF.

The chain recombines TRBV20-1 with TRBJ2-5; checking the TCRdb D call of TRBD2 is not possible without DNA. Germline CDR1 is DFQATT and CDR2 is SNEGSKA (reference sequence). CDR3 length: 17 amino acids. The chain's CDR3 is CSATIPGLAGGQETQYF.

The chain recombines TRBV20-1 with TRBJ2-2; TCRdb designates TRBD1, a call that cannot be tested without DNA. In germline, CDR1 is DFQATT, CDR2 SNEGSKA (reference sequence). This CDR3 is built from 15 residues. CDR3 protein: CSAPRDKTNTGELFF.

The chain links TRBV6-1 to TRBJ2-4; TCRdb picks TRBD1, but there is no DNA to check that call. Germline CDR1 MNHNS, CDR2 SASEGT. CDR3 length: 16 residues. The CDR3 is CASSDQSRGAKNIQYF.